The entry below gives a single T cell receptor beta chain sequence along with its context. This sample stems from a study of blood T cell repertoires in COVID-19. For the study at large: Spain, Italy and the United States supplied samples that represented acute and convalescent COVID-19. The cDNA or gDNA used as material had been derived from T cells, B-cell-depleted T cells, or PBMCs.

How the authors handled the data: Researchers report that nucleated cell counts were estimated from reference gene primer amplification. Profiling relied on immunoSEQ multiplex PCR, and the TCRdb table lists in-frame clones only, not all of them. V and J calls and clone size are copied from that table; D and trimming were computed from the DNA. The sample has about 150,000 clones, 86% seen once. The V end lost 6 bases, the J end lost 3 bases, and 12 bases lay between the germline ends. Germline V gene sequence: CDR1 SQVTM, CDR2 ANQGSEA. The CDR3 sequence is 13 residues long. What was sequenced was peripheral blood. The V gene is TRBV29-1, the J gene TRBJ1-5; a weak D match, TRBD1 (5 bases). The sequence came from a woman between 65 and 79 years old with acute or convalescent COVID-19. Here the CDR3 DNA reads TGCAGCGTAGCTGACAGAAACAATCAGCCCCAGCATTTT. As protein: CSVADRNNQPQHF.